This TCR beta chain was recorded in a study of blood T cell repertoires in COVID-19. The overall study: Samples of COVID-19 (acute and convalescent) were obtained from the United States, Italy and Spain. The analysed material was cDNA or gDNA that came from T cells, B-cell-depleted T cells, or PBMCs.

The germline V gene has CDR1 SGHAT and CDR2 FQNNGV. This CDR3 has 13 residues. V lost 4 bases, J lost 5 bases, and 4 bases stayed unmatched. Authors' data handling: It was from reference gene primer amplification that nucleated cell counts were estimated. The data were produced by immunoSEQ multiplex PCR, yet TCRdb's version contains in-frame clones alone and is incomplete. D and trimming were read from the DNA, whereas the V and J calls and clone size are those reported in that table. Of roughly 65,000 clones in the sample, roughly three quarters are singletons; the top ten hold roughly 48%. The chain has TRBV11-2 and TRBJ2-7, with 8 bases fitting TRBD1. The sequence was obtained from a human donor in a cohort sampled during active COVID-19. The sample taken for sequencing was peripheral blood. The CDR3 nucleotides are TGTGCCAGCAGCTCGGACAGGGATCACGAGCAGTACTTC. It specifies CASSSDRDHEQYF.